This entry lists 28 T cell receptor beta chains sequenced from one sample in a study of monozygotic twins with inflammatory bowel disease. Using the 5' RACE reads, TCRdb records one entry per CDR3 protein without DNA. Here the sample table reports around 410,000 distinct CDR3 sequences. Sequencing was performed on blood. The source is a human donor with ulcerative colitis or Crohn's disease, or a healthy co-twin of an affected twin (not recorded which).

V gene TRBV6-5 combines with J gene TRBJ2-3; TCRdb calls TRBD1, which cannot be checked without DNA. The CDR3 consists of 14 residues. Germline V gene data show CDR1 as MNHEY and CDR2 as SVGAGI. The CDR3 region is CASSSRDSTDTQYF.

The CDR3 protein is CASSQGASRNEQFF. The chain combines TRBV3-1 with TRBJ2-1; TCRdb names TRBD2, which stays unverified in the absence of DNA. The germline CDR1 and CDR2 sequences are LGHDT and YNNKEL (reference sequence). The CDR3 covers 14 residues.

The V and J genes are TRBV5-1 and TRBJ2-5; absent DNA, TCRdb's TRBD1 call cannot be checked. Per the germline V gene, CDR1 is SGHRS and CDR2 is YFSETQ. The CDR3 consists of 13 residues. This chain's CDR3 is CASSSTWGETQYF.

The chain's CDR3 is CASTPQAAGGNEQFF. V usage is TRBV5-1 and J usage is TRBJ2-1; without DNA, the TCRdb call of TRBD1 cannot be checked. Germline V gene sequence: CDR1 SGHRS, CDR2 YFSETQ. This CDR3 region has 15 residues.

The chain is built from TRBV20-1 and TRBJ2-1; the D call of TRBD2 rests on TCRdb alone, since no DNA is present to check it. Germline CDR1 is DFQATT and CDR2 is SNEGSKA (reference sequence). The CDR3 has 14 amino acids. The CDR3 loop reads CSASGPSSYNEQFF.

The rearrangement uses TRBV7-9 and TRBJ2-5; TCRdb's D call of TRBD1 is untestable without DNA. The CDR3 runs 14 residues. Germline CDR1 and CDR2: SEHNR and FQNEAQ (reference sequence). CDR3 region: CASSSILGVETQYF.

CDR3 sequence reads: CASTTGISEQFF. The rearrangement joins TRBV12-3 or TRBV12-4 to TRBJ2-1; TCRdb calls TRBD1, which cannot be checked without DNA. This CDR3 spans 12 amino acids.

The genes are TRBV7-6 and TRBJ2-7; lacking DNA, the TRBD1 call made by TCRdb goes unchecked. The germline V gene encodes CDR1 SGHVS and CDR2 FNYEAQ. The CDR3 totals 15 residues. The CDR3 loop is CASSLYSSGTYEQYF.

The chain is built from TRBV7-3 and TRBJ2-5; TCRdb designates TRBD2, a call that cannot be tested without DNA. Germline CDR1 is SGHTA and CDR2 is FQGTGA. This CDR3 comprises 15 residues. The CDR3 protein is CASSLSPSGRETQYF.

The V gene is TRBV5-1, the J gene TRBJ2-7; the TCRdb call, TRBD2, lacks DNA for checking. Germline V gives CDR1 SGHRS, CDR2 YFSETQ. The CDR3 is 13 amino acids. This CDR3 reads CASRGDSNYEQYF.

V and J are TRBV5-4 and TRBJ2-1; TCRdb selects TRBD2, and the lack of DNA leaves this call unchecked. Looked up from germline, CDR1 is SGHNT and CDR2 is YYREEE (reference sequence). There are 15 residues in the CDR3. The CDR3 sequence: CASSLGGRALYEQFF. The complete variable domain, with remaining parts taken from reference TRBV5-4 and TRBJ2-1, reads ETGVTQSPTHLIKTRGQQVTLRCSSQSGHNTVSWYQQALGQGPQFIFQYYREEENGRGNFPPRFSGLQFPNYSSELNVNALELDDSALYLCASSLGGRALYEQFFGPGTRLTVL.

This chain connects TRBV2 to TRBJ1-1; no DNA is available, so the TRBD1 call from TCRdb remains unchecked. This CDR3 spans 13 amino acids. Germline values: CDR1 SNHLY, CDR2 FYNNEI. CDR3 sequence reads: CASSVVAARGPFF.

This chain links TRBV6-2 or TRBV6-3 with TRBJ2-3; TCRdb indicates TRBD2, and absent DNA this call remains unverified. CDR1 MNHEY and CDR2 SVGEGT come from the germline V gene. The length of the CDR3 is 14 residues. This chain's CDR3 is CASSPSGATDTQYF.

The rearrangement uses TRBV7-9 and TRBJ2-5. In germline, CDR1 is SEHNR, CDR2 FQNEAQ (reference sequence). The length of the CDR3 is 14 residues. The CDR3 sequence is CASSLLRHQETQYF.

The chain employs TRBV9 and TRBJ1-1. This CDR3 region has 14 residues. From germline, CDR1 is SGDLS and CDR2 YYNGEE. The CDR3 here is CASSVYDKNTEAFF.

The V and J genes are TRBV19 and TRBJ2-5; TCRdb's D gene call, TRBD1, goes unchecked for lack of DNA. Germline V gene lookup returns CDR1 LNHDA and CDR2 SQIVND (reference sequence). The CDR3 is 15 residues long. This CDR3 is CASGGSEGGDETQYF.

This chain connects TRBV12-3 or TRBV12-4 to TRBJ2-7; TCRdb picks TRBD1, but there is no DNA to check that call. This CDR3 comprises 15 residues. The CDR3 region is CASSPTGTGYHEQYF.

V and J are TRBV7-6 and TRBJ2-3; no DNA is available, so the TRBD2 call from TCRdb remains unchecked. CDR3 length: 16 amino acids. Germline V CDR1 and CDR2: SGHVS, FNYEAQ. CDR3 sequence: CASSVTSGGSTDTQYF.

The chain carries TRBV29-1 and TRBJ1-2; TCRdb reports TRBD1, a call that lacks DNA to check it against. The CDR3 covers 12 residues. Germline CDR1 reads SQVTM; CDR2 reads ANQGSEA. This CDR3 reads CSGTQGDYGYTF.

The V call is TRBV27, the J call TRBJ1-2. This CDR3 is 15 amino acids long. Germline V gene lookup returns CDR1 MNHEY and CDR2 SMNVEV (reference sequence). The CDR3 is CASSFKGQSSFGYTF.

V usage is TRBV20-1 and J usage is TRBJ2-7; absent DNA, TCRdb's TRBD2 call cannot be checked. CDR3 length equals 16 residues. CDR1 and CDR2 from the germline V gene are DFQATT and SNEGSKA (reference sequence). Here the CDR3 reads CSAPGLAAMGLYEQYF.

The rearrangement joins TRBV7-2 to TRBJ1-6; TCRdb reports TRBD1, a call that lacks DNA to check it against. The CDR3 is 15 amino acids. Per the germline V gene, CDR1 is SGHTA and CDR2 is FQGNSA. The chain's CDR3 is CASSPRPGNNSPLHF.

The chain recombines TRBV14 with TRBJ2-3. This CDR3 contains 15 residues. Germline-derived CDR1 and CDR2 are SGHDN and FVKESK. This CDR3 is CASSQYWILTDTQYF.

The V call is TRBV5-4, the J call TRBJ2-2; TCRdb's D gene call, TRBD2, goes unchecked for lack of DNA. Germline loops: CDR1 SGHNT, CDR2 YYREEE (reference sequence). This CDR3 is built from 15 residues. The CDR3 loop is CASSQSGKVSGELFF.

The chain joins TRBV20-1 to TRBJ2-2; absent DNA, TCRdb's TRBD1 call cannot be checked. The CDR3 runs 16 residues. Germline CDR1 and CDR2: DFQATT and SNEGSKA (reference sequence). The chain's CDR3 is CSARGKGTGGTGELFF.

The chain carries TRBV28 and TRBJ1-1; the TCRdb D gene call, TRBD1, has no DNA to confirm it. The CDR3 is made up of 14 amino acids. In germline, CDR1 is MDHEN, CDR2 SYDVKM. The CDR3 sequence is CASGGGGLDTEAFF.

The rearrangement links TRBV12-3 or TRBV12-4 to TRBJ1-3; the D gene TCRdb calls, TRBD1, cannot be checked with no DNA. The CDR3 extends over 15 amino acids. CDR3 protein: CASSFDRSSGNTIYF.

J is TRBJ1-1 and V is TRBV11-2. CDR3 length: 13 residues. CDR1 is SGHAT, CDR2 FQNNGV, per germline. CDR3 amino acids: CASSFELDTEAFF.